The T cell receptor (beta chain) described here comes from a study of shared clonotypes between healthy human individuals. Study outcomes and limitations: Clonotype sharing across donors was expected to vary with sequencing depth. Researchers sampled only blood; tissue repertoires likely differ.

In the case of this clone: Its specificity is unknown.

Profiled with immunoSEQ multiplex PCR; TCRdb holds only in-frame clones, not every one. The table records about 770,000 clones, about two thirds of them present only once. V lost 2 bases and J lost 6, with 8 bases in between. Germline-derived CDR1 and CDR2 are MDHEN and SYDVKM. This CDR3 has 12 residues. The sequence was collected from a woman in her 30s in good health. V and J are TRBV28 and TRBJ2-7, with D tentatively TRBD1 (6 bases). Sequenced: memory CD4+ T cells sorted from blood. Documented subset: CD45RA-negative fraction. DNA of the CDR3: TGTGCCAGCAGTTTAAAAGGGGGCGAGCAGTACTTC. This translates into CASSLKGGEQYF.